Listed below are T cell receptor beta chains from one sample, sequenced in a study of CD8 T cells in ankylosing spondylitis. MiXCR, applied by TCRdb to the 5' RACE reads, yields one record per CDR3 protein. The sample has about 340,000 distinct CDR3 sequences, around 15% seen once. The sample taken for sequencing was blood, either unsorted or a sorted T cell fraction (not recorded which). The receptors derive from a male donor with ankylosing spondylitis or in good health (not recorded which). CDR3s include the opening cysteine and the closing phenylalanine or tryptophan.

CDR3aa: CASSPQEQGRYGYTF
v_gene: TRBV12-3/TRBV12-4
j_gene: TRBJ1-2

CDR3aa: CATFSGPTGNEQYF
v_gene: TRBV27
j_gene: TRBJ2-7

CDR3aa: CSARAQLNTEAFF
v_gene: TRBV20-1
j_gene: TRBJ1-1

CDR3aa: CASTLDRVDQPQHF
v_gene: TRBV6-1
j_gene: TRBJ1-5

CDR3aa: CASSLTTREKLFF
v_gene: TRBV5-1
j_gene: TRBJ1-4

CDR3aa: CASSIDRGSYNEQFF
v_gene: TRBV11-3
j_gene: TRBJ2-1

CDR3aa: CASSSGQPSYEQYF
v_gene: TRBV5-1
j_gene: TRBJ2-7

CDR3aa: CASRSGTAYGYTF
v_gene: TRBV5-1
j_gene: TRBJ1-2

CDR3aa: CASSDPGDKTGELFF
v_gene: TRBV2
j_gene: TRBJ2-2

CDR3aa: CASRPTGNYEQYF
v_gene: TRBV12-3/TRBV12-4
j_gene: TRBJ2-7

CDR3aa: CASSQEGLAGGPGVNEQFF
v_gene: TRBV4-2
j_gene: TRBJ2-1

CDR3aa: CASSQESGTRANEQFF
v_gene: TRBV4-1
j_gene: TRBJ2-1

CDR3aa: CASSSAGGMNEKLFF
v_gene: TRBV6-1
j_gene: TRBJ1-4

CDR3aa: CASSQDLASRTDTQYF
v_gene: TRBV4-1
j_gene: TRBJ2-3

CDR3aa: CASSQVSGRETQYF
v_gene: TRBV3-1
j_gene: TRBJ2-5

CDR3aa: CCARGGTLAGATYEQYF
v_gene: TRBV20-1
j_gene: TRBJ2-7

CDR3aa: CASSSLSGSTDTQYF
v_gene: TRBV7-2
j_gene: TRBJ2-3

CDR3aa: CASQSTDTKAFF
v_gene: TRBV6-5
j_gene: TRBJ1-1

CDR3aa: CAWSRWGEGLTDTQYF
v_gene: TRBV30
j_gene: TRBJ2-3

CDR3aa: CASSFDSGRSEQFF
v_gene: TRBV12-3/TRBV12-4
j_gene: TRBJ2-1

CDR3aa: CAISESESLGNEQFF
v_gene: TRBV10-3
j_gene: TRBJ2-1

CDR3aa: CASRPTSNTEAFF
v_gene: TRBV5-1
j_gene: TRBJ1-1

CDR3aa: CASSLSLAGGGTQYF
v_gene: TRBV12-3/TRBV12-4
j_gene: TRBJ2-3

CDR3aa: CSARNYNYEQYF
v_gene: TRBV20-1
j_gene: TRBJ2-7

CDR3aa: CAISARDNTEAFF
v_gene: TRBV10-3
j_gene: TRBJ1-1

CDR3aa: CASSLAMAPGTEAFF
v_gene: TRBV5-1
j_gene: TRBJ1-1

CDR3aa: CATSRDRAANEQFF
v_gene: TRBV15
j_gene: TRBJ2-1

CDR3aa: CASRLDRGGVDEAFF
v_gene: TRBV12-3/TRBV12-4
j_gene: TRBJ1-1

CDR3aa: CASSWGDGANVLTF
v_gene: TRBV5-1
j_gene: TRBJ2-6

CDR3aa: CASSSAGSPLNSYTF
v_gene: TRBV12-3/TRBV12-4
j_gene: TRBJ1-2

CDR3aa: CASSFRDRDEQYF
v_gene: TRBV27
j_gene: TRBJ2-7

CDR3aa: CASSVGAGDGGYTF
v_gene: TRBV9
j_gene: TRBJ1-2

CDR3aa: CASSFNPGTVSYEQYF
v_gene: TRBV12-3/TRBV12-4
j_gene: TRBJ2-7

CDR3aa: CASSPKDRGVHEQYF
v_gene: TRBV7-9
j_gene: TRBJ2-7

CDR3aa: CASSTPTSGSGKTQYF
v_gene: TRBV12-3/TRBV12-4
j_gene: TRBJ2-5

CDR3aa: CASSYEGAENEQFF
v_gene: TRBV6-5
j_gene: TRBJ2-1

CDR3aa: CASSSLQTGRATEAFF
v_gene: TRBV5-1
j_gene: TRBJ1-1

CDR3aa: CASSKRLAARRETQYF
v_gene: TRBV19
j_gene: TRBJ2-5

CDR3aa: CSARNPLSSYNEQFF
v_gene: TRBV20-1
j_gene: TRBJ2-1

CDR3aa: CAWSVGGTGELFF
v_gene: TRBV30
j_gene: TRBJ2-2

CDR3aa: CASSENYQPGNTIYF
v_gene: TRBV10-2
j_gene: TRBJ1-3

CDR3aa: CASSLYNEQFF
v_gene: TRBV5-1
j_gene: TRBJ2-1

CDR3aa: CASSLGGTEQYF
v_gene: TRBV7-8
j_gene: TRBJ2-7

CDR3aa: CASSYKQGAGGYTF
v_gene: TRBV3-1
j_gene: TRBJ1-2

CDR3aa: CSGGQGFLTEAFF
v_gene: TRBV29-1
j_gene: TRBJ1-1